Detailed here is one T cell receptor (beta chain). As yet, its antigen is unknown. This sample was included in a study of shared clonotypes between healthy human individuals. Findings of the study overall: Sorted-subset samples were not fully sequenced, rarefaction indicated.

Every immunoSEQ plate was one replicate of a subset's evenly spread DNA. In the authors' workflow: In the immunoSEQ data, sequences were junction-only and lacked quality scores, so filtering differed. Assay: immunoSEQ multiplex PCR; the TCRdb copy retains only in-frame clones and omits some. From that table come the V and J calls and clone size; the DNA was used to work out D and trimming. This sample has about 2.3 million clones, with approximately 95% found just once. V dropped 6 bases and J dropped 5 bases, with 14 bases sitting between them. CDR3 length equals 14 residues. Germline V CDR1 and CDR2: MDHEN, SYDVKM.

Sequenced sample: naive CD4+ T cells from PBMCs. Described subset: CD45RA+ positively selected. V and J are TRBV28 and TRBJ1-5; tentative D call: TRBD1 (5 bases). This TCR was recovered from a young man in good health. Some clones in this sample may be carry-over from other donors' samples. CDR3 amino acids: CASSPPDRYQPQHF. The CDR3 DNA reads as TGTGCCAGCAGCCCACCCGACAGATATCAGCCCCAGCATTTT. Complete variable domain (other parts from reference TRBV28 and TRBJ1-5): DVKVTQSSRYLVKRTGEKVFLECVQDMDHENMFWYRQDPGLGLRLIYFSYDVKMKEKGDIPEGYSVSREKKERFSLILESASTNQTSMYLCASSPPDRYQPQHFGDGTRLSIL.